This TCR beta chain appears in the sequencing data of a study of identical twins. Regarding the study as a whole: Beta out-of-frame sequences displayed a weaker excess of sharing between twins. In cord blood, abundant beta clonotypes had fewer insertions; memory showed no trend. The authors drew conclusions from cross-sectional statistical analysis rather than following the same donors.

TCRdb processed the 5' RACE reads anew with MiXCR; each CDR3 protein has one entry. The sample includes 400,000 or so distinct CDR3 sequences, around 9.7% of them seen just once. Concerning this clonotype: Its specificity is not known. At one end the junction does not follow the germline gene, possibly because of a read error.

Everyone who gave samples was a healthy Caucasian. The CDR3 length is 15 residues. CDR1 is LGHDT, CDR2 YNNKEL, per germline (reference sequence). Specimen: naive T cells sorted from blood. This TCR was recovered from a woman in her fifties or sixties in good health. This chain connects TRBV3-1 to TRBJ2-1; 9 bases match TRBD2. CDR3 protein: CASRQGTSGLNEQFF. The CDR3 DNA reads as TGTGCCAGCAGACAAGGAACTAGCGGGTTAAATGAGCAGTTCTTC.